Below are 3 T cell receptor beta chains sequenced from a single sample in a study of T cell clones after liver transplantation. Data came from immunoSEQ multiplex PCR; TCRdb stores just in-frame clones and leaves some out. The sample lists some 40,000 clones, approximately 86% seen once, with around 2.5% in the top ten. Here the sequenced sample was CD4+ T cells from blood, taken 24 months after liver transplant. The source is a human patient who received a liver transplant. Some T cells may be transferred from the graft donor.

The CDR3 sequence: CASSRRTVDAGELFF. CDR3 nucleotides: TGTGCCAGCAGCCGGAGGACGGTTGACGCCGGGGAGCTGTTTTTT. This chain connects TRBV11-3 to TRBJ2-2; tentatively, D is TRBD2 (5 bases). Trimming took off 5 bases at V and 6 bases at J, with 16 bases between the two ends. The CDR3 spans 15 residues. Germline V gene data show CDR1 as SGHNT and CDR2 as YENEEA.

The CDR3 region has the DNA TGTGCCAGCAGCTTGGCCGGGAGGACAAATGAGCAGTTCTTC. It translates to CASSLAGRTNEQFF. The J gene is TRBJ2-1, the V gene TRBV5-4, with 7 bases fitting TRBD2. CDR1 is SGHNT and CDR2 is YYREEE in the germline V gene (reference sequence). The J segment lost 7 bases and the V segment lost 0 bases, leaving 4 bases of the junction unmatched. There are 14 residues in the CDR3.

This clone was picked up one time. V is TRBV2 and J is TRBJ1-4; D gene ambiguous. This CDR3 region has 14 residues. Germline CDR1 and CDR2: SNHLY and FYNNEI. V gave up 3 bases and J gave up 6 bases, with 11 bases separating them. For the CDR3, the DNA is TGTGCCAGCAGTGATGACCCCCGGGATGAAAAACTGTTTTTT. Its translation: CASSDDPRDEKLFF.